These 7 T cell receptor beta chains were all obtained from the same sample, sequenced in a study of cytomegalovirus exposure and HLA in healthy donors. PCR primers comprised 60 Vbeta and 13 Jbeta primers. Only in-frame clones appear in the TCRdb table, and some are missing; sequencing was by immunoSEQ multiplex PCR. Recorded for this sample: over 100,000 clones. The sequencing sample was made of PBMCs. These receptors came from a man aged 18 to 29 in good health and CMV-seronegative.

The genes are TRBV9 and TRBJ2-7, with 9 bases matching TRBD1. The V segment lost 4 bases and the J segment 3 bases; nucleotides outside the gene matches: 8. The CDR3 is made up of 15 amino acids. The germline gives CDR1 SGDLS, CDR2 YYNGEE. The CDR3 bases are TGTGCCAGCAGCTCTCCCGGGACAGGGATCTACGAGCAGTACTTC. Its protein product is CASSSPGTGIYEQYF.

J is TRBJ1-2 and V is TRBV29-1; TRBD1 matches 7 bases. The length of the CDR3 is 13 residues. V trimming: 4 bases; J trimming: 5 bases; junction bases outside the gene matches: 7. Germline values: CDR1 SQVTM, CDR2 ANQGSEA. The CDR3 nucleotides are TGCAGCGTTGTGGGGACAGAAGTTTATGGCTACACCTTC. It is translated as CSVVGTEVYGYTF.

V usage is TRBV6-1 and J usage is TRBJ2-1; 9 nucleotides match TRBD2. The CDR3 extends over 15 amino acids. With 4 bases clipped from V and 7 bases from J, the junction kept 8 bases outside the gene matches. Per germline, CDR1 MNHNS and CDR2 SASEGT. The CDR3, as DNA: TGTGCCAGCAGTGCGGGTAGCGGGAGTAGAAATGAGCAGTTCTTC. Translating gives CASSAGSGSRNEQFF.

This chain uses TRBV7-9 with TRBJ2-7; no clear D gene. The V end lost 5 bases, the J end lost 0 bases, and 14 bases lay between the germline ends. The CDR3 consists of 15 residues. CDR1 and CDR2 from the germline V gene are SEHNR and FQNEAQ (reference sequence). The DNA for the CDR3 is TGTGCCAGCAGCCCCCTTGCAGGCACCTCCTACGAGCAGTACTTC. This gives the protein CASSPLAGTSYEQYF.

The J gene is TRBJ2-5, the V gene TRBV6-1; TRBD2 matches at 11 bases. Trimming cost V 5 bases and J 2 bases; bases outside gene matches: 4. CDR1 and CDR2 (germline): MNHNS, SASEGT. The CDR3 spans 15 residues. CDR3 residues: CASSLAGGTQETQYF. The CDR3, as DNA: TGTGCCAGCAGTCTAGCGGGGGGCACTCAAGAGACCCAGTACTTC.

The chain joins TRBV4-3 to TRBJ2-7; TRBD2 aligns across 11 bases. Germline V gene lookup returns CDR1 LGHNA and CDR2 YSLEER. J was trimmed by 5 bases and V by 1 base; bases with no gene match: 7. This CDR3 region has 16 residues. The CDR3 DNA is TGCGCCAGCAGCCAAGGGGCAAAACTAGCGGGAGACGAGCAGTACTTC. Protein: CASSQGAKLAGDEQYF.

V and J are TRBV6-5 and TRBJ1-2; D unclear. Trimming shortened V by 2 bases and J by 4 bases, and 8 bases separated the two germline ends. Germline assignment: CDR1 MNHEY and CDR2 SVGAGI. This CDR3 has 13 residues. The CDR3 here is CASSYGSGYGYTF. The CDR3 DNA sequence: TGTGCCAGCAGTTACGGCAGCGGCTATGGCTACACCTTC.